This T cell receptor (beta chain) emerged from a study of identical twins (dated by TCRdb to 2016 to 2017). About the study as a whole: TCR alpha and beta repertoires from monozygotic twins, unrelated adults of various ages and cord blood were deep-sequenced to test whether fetal clonotypes persist. To rule out contamination, replicate twin experiments were performed at different times with different library preparation protocols.

On this clonotype itself: Its antigen is currently not known. The record has no base qualities; no much larger clone is one base away.

Library construction relied on 5' RACE. Sequencing was carried out with an Illumina HiSeq 2000. Template switching introduced a universal primer binding site; the final cDNA contained a unique molecular identifier, enabling accurate counting of TCR cDNA molecules. First-strand cDNA for TCR alpha and beta chains was synthesized from specific primers in the conserved constant-segment region. To control for contamination, each cDNA library was double barcoded with a SMART-Mk sample barcode plus Illumina barcodes. TruSeq adapter sequences, together with Illumina sample barcodes, were added in two successive PCR steps. The Illumina HiSeq platform was used with custom primers to sequence TCR alpha and beta cDNA libraries. In the authors' own workflow: Unique molecular identifiers were extracted from raw reads with MiGEC, and CDR3 positions were determined with MiXCR. Recombination models were inferred per individual with the repgenHMM and IGoR tools using an EM algorithm. The tcR package in R was used for shared clonotype analysis, with sharing normalized by the product of cloneset sizes. To study raw recombination without the effects of thymic and clonal selection, out-of-frame nonproductive sequences were analyzed. TCRdb reworked the public reads: Q25 trimming with fastp, MiXCR clone assembly, productive beta chains retained. Rows with one shared CDR3 protein collapse into an entry with the most common genes and DNA. The V and J calls and clone size are TCRdb's, not the authors'. In all, the sample holds around 650,000 distinct CDR3 sequences, and under 8.5% of those were seen once. The top ten constitute approximately 1.5% of the sample.

Every donor was a healthy Caucasian. The twin cohort consisted of three pairs of female monozygotic twins, all aged 18 to 29 years. Peripheral blood mononuclear cells were the source from which RNA for the TCR libraries was isolated. Summary of the overall study and its limitations: Abundant cord blood beta clonotypes carried fewer insertions; young adult naive repertoires showed a weaker similar trend, while memory repertoires showed none. Conclusions relied on cross-sectional statistical analysis, since the same donors could not be followed over many years. In monozygotic twins, out-of-frame TCR alpha sharing was systematically underestimated by recombination models, although the models agreed with sharing between unrelated individuals. Excess twin sharing in beta out-of-frame sequences was weaker because fewer shared sequences lowered the signal-to-noise ratio. Invariant T cells such as MAIT and iNKT could partly confound zero-insertion analyses, though diverse VJ usage argued against this for most clonotypes. Compared with coincidental sharing between unrelated individuals, an excess of low generation-probability sequences was observed among out-of-frame TCR alpha sequences shared between twins.

The germline V gene encodes CDR1 SGHAT and CDR2 FQNNGV. From the cysteine through the phenylalanine, the CDR3 covers 17 amino acids. This entry keeps only the CDR3 DNA: 51 bases, framed from base 1. A distance of 21 bases separates the germline ends of V and J, which lose 7 bases and 0 bases respectively. This sample also belongs to another study, concerning yellow fever vaccine responses in identical twins. The second study reports: The authors reported that the T cell response to vaccination in identical twins appeared partly convergent and partly personalized. The study precisely tracked vaccine-responding T cell clones in identical twins.

This sequence was found in a woman younger than 30 in good health. Specimen: PBMCs. The rearranged segments are TRBV11-2 and TRBJ1-2; the D gene is perhaps TRBD1, on 5 matching bases. Here the CDR3 is given as CASNIVPYQGPNYGYTF. In nucleotide form, the sequence is TGTGCCAGCAACATTGTCCCCTATCAGGGCCCTAACTATGGCTACACCTTC.